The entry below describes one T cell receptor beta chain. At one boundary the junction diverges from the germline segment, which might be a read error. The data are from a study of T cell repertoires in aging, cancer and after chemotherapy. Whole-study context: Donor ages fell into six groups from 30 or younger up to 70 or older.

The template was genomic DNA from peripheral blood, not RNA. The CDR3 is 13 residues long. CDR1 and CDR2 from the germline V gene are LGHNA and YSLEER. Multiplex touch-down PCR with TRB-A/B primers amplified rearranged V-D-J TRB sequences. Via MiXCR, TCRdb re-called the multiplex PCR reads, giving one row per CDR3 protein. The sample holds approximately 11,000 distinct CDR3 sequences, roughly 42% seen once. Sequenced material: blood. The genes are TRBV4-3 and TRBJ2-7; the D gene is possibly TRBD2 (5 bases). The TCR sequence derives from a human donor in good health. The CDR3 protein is CASSQGHPGEQYF. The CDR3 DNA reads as TGTGCCAGCAGCCAAGGGCACCCGGGGGAGCAGTACTTC.